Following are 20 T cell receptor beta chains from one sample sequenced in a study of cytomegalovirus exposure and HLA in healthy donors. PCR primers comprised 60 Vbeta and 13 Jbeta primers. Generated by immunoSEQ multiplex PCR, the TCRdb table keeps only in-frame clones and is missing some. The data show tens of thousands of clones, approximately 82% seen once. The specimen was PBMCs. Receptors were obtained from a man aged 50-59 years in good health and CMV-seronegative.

The CDR3 reads CASSVGTGNQPQHF. CDR3 DNA sequence: TGTGCCAGCAGTGTAGGAACAGGGAATCAGCCCCAGCATTTT. The rearrangement links TRBV6-1 to TRBJ1-5; D perhaps matches TRBD1 (6 bases). The germline V and J ends were trimmed by 4 bases and 4 bases, with 11 bases remaining between them. Germline V lookup: CDR1 MNHNS, CDR2 SASEGT. This CDR3 is built from 14 residues.

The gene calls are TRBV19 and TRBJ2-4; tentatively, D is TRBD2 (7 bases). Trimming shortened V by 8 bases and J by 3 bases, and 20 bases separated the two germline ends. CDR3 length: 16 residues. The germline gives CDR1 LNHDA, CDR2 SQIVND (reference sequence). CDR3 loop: CASPSGRGGLKNIQYF. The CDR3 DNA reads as TGTGCCAGTCCTAGTGGGAGGGGGGGGCTCAAAAACATTCAGTACTTC. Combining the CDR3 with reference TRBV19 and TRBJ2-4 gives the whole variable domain DGGITQSPKYLFRKEGQNVTLSCEQNLNHDAMYWYRQDPGQGLRLIYYSQIVNDFQKGDIAEGYSVSREKKESFPLTVTSAQKNPTAFYLCASPSGRGGLKNIQYFGAGTRLSVL.

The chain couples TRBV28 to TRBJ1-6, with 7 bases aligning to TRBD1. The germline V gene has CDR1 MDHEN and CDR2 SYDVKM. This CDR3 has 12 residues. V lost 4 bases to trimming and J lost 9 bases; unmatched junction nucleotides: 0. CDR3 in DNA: TGTGCCAGCAGTTACAGGGGTTCACCCCTCCACTTT. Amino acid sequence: CASSYRGSPLHF.

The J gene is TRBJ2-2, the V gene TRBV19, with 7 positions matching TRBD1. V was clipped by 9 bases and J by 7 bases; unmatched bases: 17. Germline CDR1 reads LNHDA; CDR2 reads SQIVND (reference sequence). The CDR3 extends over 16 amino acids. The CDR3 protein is CASRTPGQRTGGELFF. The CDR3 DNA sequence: TGTGCCAGCCGCACCCCGGGACAGAGGACAGGCGGGGAGCTGTTTTTT.

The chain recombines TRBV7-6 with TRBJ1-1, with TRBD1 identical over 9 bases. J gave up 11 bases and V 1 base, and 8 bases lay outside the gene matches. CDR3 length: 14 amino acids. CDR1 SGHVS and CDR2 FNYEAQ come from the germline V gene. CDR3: CASSLGGGTGNAFF. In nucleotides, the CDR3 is TGTGCCAGCAGCTTAGGGGGGGGGACAGGGAACGCTTTCTTT.

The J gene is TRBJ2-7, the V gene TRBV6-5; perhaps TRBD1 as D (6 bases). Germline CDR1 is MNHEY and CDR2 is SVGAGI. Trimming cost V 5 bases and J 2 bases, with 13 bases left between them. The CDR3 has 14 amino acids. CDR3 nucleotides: TGTGCCAGCAGTCCCGGGACATCTCCCTACGAGCAGTACTTC. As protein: CASSPGTSPYEQYF.

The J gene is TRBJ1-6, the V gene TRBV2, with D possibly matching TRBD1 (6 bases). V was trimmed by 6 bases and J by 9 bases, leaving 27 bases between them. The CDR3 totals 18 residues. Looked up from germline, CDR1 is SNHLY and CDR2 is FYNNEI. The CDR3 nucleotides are TGTGCCAGCAGCCTTGATACTACCTGGACAGCTGGGCGTTCACCCCTCCACTTT. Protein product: CASSLDTTWTAGRSPLHF. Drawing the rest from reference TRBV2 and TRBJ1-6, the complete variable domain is EPEVTQTPSHQVTQMGQEVILRCVPISNHLYFYWYRQILGQKVEFLVSFYNNEISEKSEIFDDQFSVERPDGSNFTLKIRSTKLEDSAMYFCASSLDTTWTAGRSPLHFGNGTRLTVT.

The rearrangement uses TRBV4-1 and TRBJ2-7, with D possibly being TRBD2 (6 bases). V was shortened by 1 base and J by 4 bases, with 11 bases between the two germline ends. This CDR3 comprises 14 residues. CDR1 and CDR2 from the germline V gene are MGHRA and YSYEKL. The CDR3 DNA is TGCGCCAGCAGCCAAGGGGGGGTAACGTACGAGCAGTACTTC. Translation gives CASSQGGVTYEQYF.

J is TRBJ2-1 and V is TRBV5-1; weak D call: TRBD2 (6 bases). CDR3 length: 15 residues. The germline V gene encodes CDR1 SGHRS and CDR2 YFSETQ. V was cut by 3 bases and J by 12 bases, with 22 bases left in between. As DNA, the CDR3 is TGCGCCAGCAGCTCCCGACTAGAGCGCCCGGTCGGGCAGTTCTTC. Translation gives CASSSRLERPVGQFF.

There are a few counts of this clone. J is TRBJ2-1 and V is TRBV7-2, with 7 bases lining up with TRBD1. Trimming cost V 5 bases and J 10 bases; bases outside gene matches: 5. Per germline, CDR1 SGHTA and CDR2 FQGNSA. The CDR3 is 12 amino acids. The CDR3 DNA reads TGTGCCAGCAGCCCAAGGGGGCAGGAGCAGTTCTTC. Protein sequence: CASSPRGQEQFF. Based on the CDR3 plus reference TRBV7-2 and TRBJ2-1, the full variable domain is GAGVSQSPSNKVTEKGKDVELRCDPISGHTALYWYRQSLGQGLEFLIYFQGNSAPDKSGLPSDRFSAERTGGSVSTLTIQRTQQEDSAVYLCASSPRGQEQFFGPGTRLTVL.

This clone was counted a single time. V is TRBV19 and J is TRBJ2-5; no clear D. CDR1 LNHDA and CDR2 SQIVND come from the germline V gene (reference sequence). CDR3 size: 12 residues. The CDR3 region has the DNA TGTGCAGCCGCGAGAGCTCCCGAGACCCAGTACTTC. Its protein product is CAAARAPETQYF.

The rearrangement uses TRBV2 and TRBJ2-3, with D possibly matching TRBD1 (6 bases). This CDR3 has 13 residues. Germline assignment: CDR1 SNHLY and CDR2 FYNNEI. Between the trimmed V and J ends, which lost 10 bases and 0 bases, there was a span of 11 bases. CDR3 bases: TGTGCCACTGGGACATTTAGCACAGATACGCAGTATTTT. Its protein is CATGTFSTDTQYF.

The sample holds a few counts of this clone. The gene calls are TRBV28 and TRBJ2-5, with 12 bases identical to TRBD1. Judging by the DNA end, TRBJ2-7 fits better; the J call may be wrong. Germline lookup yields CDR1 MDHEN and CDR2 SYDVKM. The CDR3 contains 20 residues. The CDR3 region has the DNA TGTGCCAGCAGTCCTCTTCGGGGTAGGGGACAGGGGGCCCTCTCCTACGAGCAGTACTTC. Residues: CASSPLRGRGQGALSYEQYF.

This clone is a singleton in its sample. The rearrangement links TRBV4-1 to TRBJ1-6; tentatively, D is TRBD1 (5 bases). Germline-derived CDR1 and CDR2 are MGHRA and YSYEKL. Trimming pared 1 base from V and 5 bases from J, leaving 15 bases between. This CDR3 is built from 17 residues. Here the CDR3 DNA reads TGCGCCAGCAGCCAAGGGGTCGCGGGGCTTAATAATTCACCCCTCCACTTT. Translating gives CASSQGVAGLNNSPLHF.

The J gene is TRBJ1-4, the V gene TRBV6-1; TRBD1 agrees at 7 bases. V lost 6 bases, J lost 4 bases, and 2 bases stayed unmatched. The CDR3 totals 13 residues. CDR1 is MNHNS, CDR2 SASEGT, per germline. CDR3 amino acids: CASRRDSNEKLFF. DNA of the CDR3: TGTGCCAGCAGGAGGGACAGTAATGAAAAACTGTTTTTT.

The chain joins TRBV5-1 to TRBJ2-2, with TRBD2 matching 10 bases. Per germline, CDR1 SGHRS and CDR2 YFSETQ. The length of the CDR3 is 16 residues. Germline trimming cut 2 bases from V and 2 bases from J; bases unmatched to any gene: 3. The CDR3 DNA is TGCGCCAGCAGCTTACTAGCGGGGTTTAACACCGGGGAGCTGTTTTTT. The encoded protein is CASSLLAGFNTGELFF. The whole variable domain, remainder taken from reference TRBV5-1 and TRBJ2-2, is KAGVTQTPRYLIKTRGQQVTLSCSPISGHRSVSWYQQTPGQGLQFLFEYFSETQRNKGNFPGRFSGRQFSNSRSEMNVSTLELGDSALYLCASSLLAGFNTGELFFGEGSRLTVL.

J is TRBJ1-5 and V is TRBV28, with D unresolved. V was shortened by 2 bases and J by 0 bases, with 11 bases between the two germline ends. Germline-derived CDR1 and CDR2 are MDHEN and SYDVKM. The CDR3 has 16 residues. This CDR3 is CASSLGGINSNQPQHF. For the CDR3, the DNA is TGTGCCAGCAGTTTAGGAGGAATCAATAGCAATCAGCCCCAGCATTTT.

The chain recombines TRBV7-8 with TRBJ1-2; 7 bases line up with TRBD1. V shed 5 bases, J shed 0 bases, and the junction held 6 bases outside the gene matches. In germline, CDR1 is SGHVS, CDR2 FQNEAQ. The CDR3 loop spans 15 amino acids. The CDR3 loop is CASSKQGRPNYGYTF. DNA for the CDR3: TGTGCCAGCAGCAAACAGGGGCGCCCTAACTATGGCTACACCTTC.

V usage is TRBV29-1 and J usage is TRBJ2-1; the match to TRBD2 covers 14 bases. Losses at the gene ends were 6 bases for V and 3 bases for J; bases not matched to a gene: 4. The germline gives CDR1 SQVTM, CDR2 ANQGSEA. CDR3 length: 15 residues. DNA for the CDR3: TGCAGCGTCGGGACTAGCGGGGGACGCTACAATGAGCAGTTCTTC. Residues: CSVGTSGGRYNEQFF.

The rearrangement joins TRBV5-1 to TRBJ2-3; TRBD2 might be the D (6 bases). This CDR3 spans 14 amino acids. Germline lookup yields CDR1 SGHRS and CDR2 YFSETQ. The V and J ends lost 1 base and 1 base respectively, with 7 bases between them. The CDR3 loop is CASSLSGGTDTQYF. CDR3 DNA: TGCGCCAGCAGCTTGTCGGGGGGCACAGATACGCAGTATTTT. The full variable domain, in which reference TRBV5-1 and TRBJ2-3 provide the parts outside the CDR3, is KAGVTQTPRYLIKTRGQQVTLSCSPISGHRSVSWYQQTPGQGLQFLFEYFSETQRNKGNFPGRFSGRQFSNSRSEMNVSTLELGDSALYLCASSLSGGTDTQYFGPGTRLTVL.